The subject of this entry is one T cell receptor beta chain. Its antigen is unidentified. Nominally healthy donors provided the samples, though records likely missed some immune exposures. CDR1 is GTSNPN and CDR2 is SVGIG in the germline V gene (reference sequence). The CDR3 is 14 residues long. The trim removed 5 bases at V and 3 bases at J, leaving 5 bases unmatched. This sample is part of a study of cytomegalovirus exposure and HLA in healthy donors. Study-level findings and limits: The analysis excluded some indistinguishable V segments, including TRBV6-2 and TRBV6-3. Accurate prediction of most subjects' HLA-A and HLA-B alleles from TCR beta sequences was reported. A few chains tied to CMV proved CMV antigen-specific in vitro.

Primers included in the PCR were 60 Vbeta and 13 Jbeta primers. Sequencing used immunoSEQ multiplex PCR; TCRdb keeps in-frame clones, though not all of them. This table has some 110,000 clones, around 80% appearing once. What was sequenced was PBMCs. This receptor was taken from a man in his forties or fifties in good health and CMV-seropositive. The rearrangement links TRBV30 to TRBJ2-3; 10 nucleotides line up with TRBD1. The DNA for the CDR3 is TGTGCCTGGGGGGACAGGGGAAAGACAGATACGCAGTATTTT. Translating gives CAWGDRGKTDTQYF.